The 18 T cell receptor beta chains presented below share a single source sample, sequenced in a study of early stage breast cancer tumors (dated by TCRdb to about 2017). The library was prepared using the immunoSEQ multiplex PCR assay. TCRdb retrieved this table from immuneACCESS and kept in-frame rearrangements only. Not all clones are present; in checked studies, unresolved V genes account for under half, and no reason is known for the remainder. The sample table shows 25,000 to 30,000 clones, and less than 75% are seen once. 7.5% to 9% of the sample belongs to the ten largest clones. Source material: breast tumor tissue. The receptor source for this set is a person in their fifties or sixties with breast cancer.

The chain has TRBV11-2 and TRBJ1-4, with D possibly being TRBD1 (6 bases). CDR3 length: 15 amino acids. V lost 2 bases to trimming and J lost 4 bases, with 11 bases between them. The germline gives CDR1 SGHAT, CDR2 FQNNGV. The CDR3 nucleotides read TGTGCCAGCAGCTTATCGACAGGAGGTAATGAAAAACTGTTTTTT. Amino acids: CASSLSTGGNEKLFF.

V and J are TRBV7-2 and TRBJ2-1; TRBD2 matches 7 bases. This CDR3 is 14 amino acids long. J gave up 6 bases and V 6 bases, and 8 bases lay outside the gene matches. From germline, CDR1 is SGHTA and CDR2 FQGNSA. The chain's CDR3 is CASSILAEPNEQFF. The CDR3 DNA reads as TGTGCCAGCAGTATTCTAGCGGAGCCCAATGAGCAGTTCTTC.

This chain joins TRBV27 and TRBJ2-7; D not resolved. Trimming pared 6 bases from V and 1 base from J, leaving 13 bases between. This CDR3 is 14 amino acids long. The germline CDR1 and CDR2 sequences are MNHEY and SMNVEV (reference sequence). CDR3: CASRPRANSYEQYF. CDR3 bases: TGTGCCAGCAGGCCCCGAGCTAATTCCTACGAGCAGTACTTC.

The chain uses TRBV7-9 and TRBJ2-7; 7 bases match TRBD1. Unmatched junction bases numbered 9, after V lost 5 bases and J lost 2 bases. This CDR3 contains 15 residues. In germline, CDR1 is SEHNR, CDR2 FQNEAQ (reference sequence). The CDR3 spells CASSDEGAGAYEQYF. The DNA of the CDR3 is TGTGCCAGCAGCGACGAGGGGGCTGGGGCCTACGAGCAGTACTTC.

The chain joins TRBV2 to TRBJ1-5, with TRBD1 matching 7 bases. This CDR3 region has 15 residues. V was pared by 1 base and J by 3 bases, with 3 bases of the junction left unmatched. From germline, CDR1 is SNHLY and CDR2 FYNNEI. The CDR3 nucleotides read TGTGCCAGCAGTGAAGAGGGACAGCCCAATCAGCCCCAGCATTTT. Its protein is CASSEEGQPNQPQHF.

DNA for the CDR3: TGTGCCAGCAGCCTGACAGGGGGCGCCGAAGAGACCCAGTACTTC. Its translation is CASSLTGGAEETQYF. V usage is TRBV11-3 and J usage is TRBJ2-5; 10 nucleotides match TRBD1. Germline values: CDR1 SGHNT, CDR2 YENEEA. The CDR3 runs to 15 residues. V lost 5 bases to trimming and J lost 3 bases; unmatched junction nucleotides: 6. The full variable domain, with the rest looked up from reference TRBV11-3 and TRBJ2-5, is EAGVVQSPRYKIIEKKQPVAFWCNPISGHNTLYWYLQNLGQGPELLIRYENEEAVDDSQLPKDRFSAERLKGVDSTLKIQPAELGDSAVYLCASSLTGGAEETQYFGPGTRLLVL.

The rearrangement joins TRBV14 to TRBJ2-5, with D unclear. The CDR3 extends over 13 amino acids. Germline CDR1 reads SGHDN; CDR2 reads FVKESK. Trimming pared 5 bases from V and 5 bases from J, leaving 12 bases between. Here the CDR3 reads CASSSPGRETQYF. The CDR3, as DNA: TGTGCCAGCAGCTCTCCCGGTCGGGAGACCCAGTACTTC.

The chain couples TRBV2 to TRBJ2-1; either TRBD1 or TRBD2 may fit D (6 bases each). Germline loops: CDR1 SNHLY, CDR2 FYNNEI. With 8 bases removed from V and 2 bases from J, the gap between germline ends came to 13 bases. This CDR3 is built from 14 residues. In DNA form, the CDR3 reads TGTGCCAGCTCAAACGGGGGCACCTACAATGAGCAGTTCTTC. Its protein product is CASSNGGTYNEQFF. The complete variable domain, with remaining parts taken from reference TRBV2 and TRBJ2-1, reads EPEVTQTPSHQVTQMGQEVILRCVPISNHLYFYWYRQILGQKVEFLVSFYNNEISEKSEIFDDQFSVERPDGSNFTLKIRSTKLEDSAMYFCASSNGGTYNEQFFGPGTRLTVL.

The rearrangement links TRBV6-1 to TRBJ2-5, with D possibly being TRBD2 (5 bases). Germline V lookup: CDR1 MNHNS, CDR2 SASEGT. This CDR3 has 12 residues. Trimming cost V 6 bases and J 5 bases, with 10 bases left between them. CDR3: CASSGTGETQYF. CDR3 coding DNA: TGTGCCAGCAGCGGTACGGGGGAGACCCAGTACTTC.

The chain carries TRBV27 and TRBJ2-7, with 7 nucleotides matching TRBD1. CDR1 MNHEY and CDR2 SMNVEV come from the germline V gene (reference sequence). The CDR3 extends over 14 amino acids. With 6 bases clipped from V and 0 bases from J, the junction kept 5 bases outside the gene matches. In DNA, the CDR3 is TGTGCCAGCAGCCGGACAGGTACCTCCTACGAGCAGTACTTC. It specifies CASSRTGTSYEQYF.

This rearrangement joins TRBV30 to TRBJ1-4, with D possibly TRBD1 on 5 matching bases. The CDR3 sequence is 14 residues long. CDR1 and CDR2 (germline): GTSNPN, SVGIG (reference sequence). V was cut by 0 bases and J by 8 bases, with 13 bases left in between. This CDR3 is CAWSVGRWGEKLFF. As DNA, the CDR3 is TGTGCCTGGAGTGTTGGCCGGTGGGGCGAAAAACTGTTTTTT.

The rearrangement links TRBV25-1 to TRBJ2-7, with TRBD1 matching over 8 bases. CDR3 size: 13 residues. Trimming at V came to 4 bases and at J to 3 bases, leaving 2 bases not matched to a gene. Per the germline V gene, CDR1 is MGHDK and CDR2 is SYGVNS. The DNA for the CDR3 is TGTGCCAGCAGTGCCGGGACAGGCTACGAGCAGTACTTC. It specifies CASSAGTGYEQYF.

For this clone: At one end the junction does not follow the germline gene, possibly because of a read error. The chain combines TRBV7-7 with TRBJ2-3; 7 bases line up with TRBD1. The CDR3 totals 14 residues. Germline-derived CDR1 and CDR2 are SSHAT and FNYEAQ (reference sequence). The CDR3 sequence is CASSLDQNRGTQYF. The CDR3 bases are TGTGCTAGCAGCTTAGACCAAAACAGGGGCACGCAGTATTTT.

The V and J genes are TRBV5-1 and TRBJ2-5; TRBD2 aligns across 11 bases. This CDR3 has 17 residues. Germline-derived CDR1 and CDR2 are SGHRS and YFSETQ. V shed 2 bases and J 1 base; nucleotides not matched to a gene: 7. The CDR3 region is CASSFTGTSGSQETQYF. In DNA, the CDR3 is TGCGCCAGCAGCTTCACGGGGACTAGCGGCTCCCAAGAGACCCAGTACTTC. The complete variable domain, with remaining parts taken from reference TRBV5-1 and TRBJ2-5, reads KAGVTQTPRYLIKTRGQQVTLSCSPISGHRSVSWYQQTPGQGLQFLFEYFSETQRNKGNFPGRFSGRQFSNSRSEMNVSTLELGDSALYLCASSFTGTSGSQETQYFGPGTRLLVL.

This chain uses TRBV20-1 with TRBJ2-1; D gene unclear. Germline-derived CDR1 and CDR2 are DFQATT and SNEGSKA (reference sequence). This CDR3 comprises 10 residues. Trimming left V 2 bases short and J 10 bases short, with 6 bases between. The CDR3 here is CSARLEEQFF. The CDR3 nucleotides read TGCAGTGCTAGACTTGAGGAGCAGTTCTTC.

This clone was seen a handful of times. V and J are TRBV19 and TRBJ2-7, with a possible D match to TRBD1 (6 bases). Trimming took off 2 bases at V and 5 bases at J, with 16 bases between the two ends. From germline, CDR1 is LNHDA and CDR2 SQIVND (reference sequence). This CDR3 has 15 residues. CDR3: CASSIQGNKPHEQYF. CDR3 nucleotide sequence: TGTGCCAGTAGTATACAGGGGAACAAACCCCACGAGCAGTACTTC. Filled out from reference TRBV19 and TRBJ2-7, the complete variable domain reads DGGITQSPKYLFRKEGQNVTLSCEQNLNHDAMYWYRQDPGQGLRLIYYSQIVNDFQKGDIAEGYSVSREKKESFPLTVTSAQKNPTAFYLCASSIQGNKPHEQYFGPGTRLTVT.

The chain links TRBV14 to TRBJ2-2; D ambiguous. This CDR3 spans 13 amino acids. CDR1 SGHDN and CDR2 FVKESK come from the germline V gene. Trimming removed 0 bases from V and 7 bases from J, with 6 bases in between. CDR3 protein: CASSQDLVGELFF. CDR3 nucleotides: TGTGCCAGCAGCCAAGATCTCGTCGGGGAGCTGTTTTTT.

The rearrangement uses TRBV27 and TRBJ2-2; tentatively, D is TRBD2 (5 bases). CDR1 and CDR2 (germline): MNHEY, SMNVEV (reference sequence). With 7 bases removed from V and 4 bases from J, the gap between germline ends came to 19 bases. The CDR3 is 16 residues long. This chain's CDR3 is CASTFYGPGSTGELFF. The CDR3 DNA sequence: TGTGCCAGCACCTTTTATGGTCCGGGGAGCACCGGGGAGCTGTTTTTT.